Presented here are 32 T cell receptor beta chains from one specimen sequenced in a study of OX40 agonist ivuxolimab in advanced cancers. Measured with immunoSEQ multiplex PCR; TCRdb has only the in-frame clones, and not every one. Among more than 35,000 clones listed, 80% to 90% were seen once. Here the sequenced sample was CD4+ or CD8+ T cells sorted from blood, taken in a trial of the OX40 agonist ivuxolimab. These receptors came from an adult with an advanced solid tumor such as melanoma, head and neck, liver or kidney cancer.

V gene TRBV28 combines with J gene TRBJ1-1, with 7 bases identical to TRBD1. The germline V gene has CDR1 MDHEN and CDR2 SYDVKM. CDR3 size: 14 residues. J gave up 1 base and V 4 bases, and 3 bases lay outside the gene matches. The CDR3 DNA is TGTGCCAGCAGTTCTGACAGGGAGAACACTGAAGCTTTCTTT. This sequence encodes CASSSDRENTEAFF.

The V and J genes are TRBV29-1 and TRBJ1-1; D is unclear. The CDR3 has 11 amino acids. CDR1 and CDR2 (germline): SQVTM, ANQGSEA. V was shortened by 6 bases and J by 1 base, with 6 bases between the two germline ends. The CDR3 loop is CSVYENTEAFF. The CDR3, as DNA: TGCAGCGTCTATGAGAACACTGAAGCTTTCTTT.

The chain uses TRBV28 and TRBJ1-3, with 7 bases aligning to TRBD1. V was pared by 4 bases and J by 0 bases, with 0 bases of the junction left unmatched. Germline CDR1 is MDHEN and CDR2 is SYDVKM. This CDR3 has 14 amino acids. CDR3 DNA: TGTGCCAGCAGTTCAGGGGGCTCTGGAAACACCATATATTTT. Protein: CASSSGGSGNTIYF. Full variable domain (missing parts from reference TRBV28 and TRBJ1-3): DVKVTQSSRYLVKRTGEKVFLECVQDMDHENMFWYRQDPGLGLRLIYFSYDVKMKEKGDIPEGYSVSREKKERFSLILESASTNQTSMYLCASSSGGSGNTIYFGEGSWLTVV.

The gene calls are TRBV11-2 and TRBJ2-5; 8 bases are a match to TRBD1. V lost 0 bases to trimming and J lost 11 bases; unmatched junction nucleotides: 17. The germline gives CDR1 SGHAT, CDR2 FQNNGV. CDR3 length: 17 residues. The CDR3 loop is CASSLDSLGRGHEEQYF. CDR3 coding DNA: TGTGCCAGCAGCTTAGATTCCCTGGGCAGGGGGCATGAGGAGCAGTACTTC.

V usage is TRBV15 and J usage is TRBJ2-7, with D perhaps TRBD1 or TRBD2 (6 bases each). The CDR3 extends over 13 amino acids. Germline V CDR1 and CDR2: LNHNV, YYDKDF (reference sequence). The V end was cut by 3 bases, the J end by 5 bases, with 11 bases between. The chain's CDR3 is CATSSPGAHEQYF. CDR3 nucleotides: TGTGCCACCAGCAGTCCGGGGGCCCACGAGCAGTACTTC.

The rearrangement uses TRBV7-6 and TRBJ2-5; D might be TRBD1 (5 bases). The germline V and J ends were trimmed by 6 bases and 5 bases, with 10 bases remaining between them. This CDR3 comprises 12 residues. In germline, CDR1 is SGHVS, CDR2 FNYEAQ. CDR3 coding DNA: TGTGCCAGCAGTCCCAGGGCGGAGACCCAGTACTTC. Protein product: CASSPRAETQYF. The full variable domain, completed using reference TRBV7-6 and TRBJ2-5, is GAGVSQSPRYKVTKRGQDVALRCDPISGHVSLYWYRQALGQGPEFLTYFNYEAQQDKSGLPNDRFSAERPEGSISTLTIQRTEQRDSAMYRCASSPRAETQYFGPGTRLLVL.

Worth noting for this clone: One junction end does not reproduce the germline sequence, and a read error may be involved. This chain connects TRBV7-7 to TRBJ1-4; the D gene is possibly TRBD1 (6 bases). From germline, CDR1 is SSHAT and CDR2 FNYEAQ (reference sequence). CDR3 length: 17 amino acids. CDR3 in amino acids: CASSLSDRSIWNEKLFF. The CDR3 DNA is TGTGCTAGCAGCTTAAGTGACAGGTCTATCTGGAATGAAAAACTGTTTTTT.

This sequence joins TRBV2 and TRBJ2-7, with D unresolved. This CDR3 is built from 13 residues. Germline-derived CDR1 and CDR2 are SNHLY and FYNNEI. The CDR3 bases are TGTGTCACAGCAGTGAATGCGGCCTACGAGCAGTACTTC. This codes for CVTAVNAAYEQYF.

In this sample, this clone turned up once. The chain is built from TRBV29-1 and TRBJ2-1, with D uncertain. The CDR3 contains 11 residues. The V gene's germline CDR1 is SQVTM and CDR2 ANQGSEA. V was pared by 2 bases and J by 4 bases, with 3 bases between. Here the CDR3 DNA reads TGCAGCGTTGAATTGTACAATGAGCAGTTCTTC. Translation: CSVELYNEQFF.

This chain joins TRBV27 and TRBJ2-7; 10 positions agree with TRBD2. CDR1 is MNHEY and CDR2 is SMNVEV in the germline V gene (reference sequence). The junction had 13 bases not matched to a gene; V was cut back by 4 bases and J by 1 base. There are 18 residues in the CDR3. The CDR3 here is CASSSPNRAGGPSYEQYF. CDR3 bases: TGTGCCAGCAGTTCCCCGAATCGAGCGGGGGGGCCTTCCTACGAGCAGTACTTC.

The chain combines TRBV30 with TRBJ2-5; 7 bases fit TRBD1. In germline, CDR1 is GTSNPN, CDR2 SVGIG (reference sequence). This CDR3 is built from 16 residues. V lost 5 bases and J lost 2; bases outside the gene matches: 14. The DNA of the CDR3 is TGTGCCTGGGGTAATTCAGGGACAGCTCTTCAAGAGACCCAGTACTTC. Protein product: CAWGNSGTALQETQYF.

The genes are TRBV10-2 and TRBJ2-4, with TRBD1 matching 7 bases. This CDR3 spans 11 amino acids. Germline V CDR1 and CDR2: WSHSY, SAAADI. Trimming removed 0 bases from V and 13 bases from J; junction bases left unmatched: 0. The CDR3 loop reads CASSESGQQYF. CDR3 in DNA: TGCGCCAGCAGTGAGTCGGGACAGCAGTACTTC.

The chain joins TRBV28 to TRBJ2-7, with TRBD1 as a possible D gene (5 bases). V gave up 3 bases and J gave up 0 bases, with 12 bases separating them. Germline V gives CDR1 MDHEN, CDR2 SYDVKM. The CDR3 is 15 amino acids. CDR3 nucleotide sequence: TGTGCCAGCAGTTTTCAAGGGGTCCCCTCCTACGAGCAGTACTTC. It encodes CASSFQGVPSYEQYF. Full variable domain (remainder filled in from reference TRBV28 and TRBJ2-7): DVKVTQSSRYLVKRTGEKVFLECVQDMDHENMFWYRQDPGLGLRLIYFSYDVKMKEKGDIPEGYSVSREKKERFSLILESASTNQTSMYLCASSFQGVPSYEQYFGPGTRLTVT.

This clone was picked up a small number of times. The chain recombines TRBV28 with TRBJ2-5; D might be TRBD2 (5 bases). The V end lost 6 bases, the J end lost 3 bases, and 17 bases lay between the germline ends. The CDR3 has 15 residues. Per germline, CDR1 MDHEN and CDR2 SYDVKM. This chain's CDR3 is CASSKTRIDKETQYF. The CDR3 DNA sequence: TGTGCCAGCAGCAAAACTAGGATCGACAAAGAGACCCAGTACTTC.

V gene TRBV5-1 combines with J gene TRBJ2-3, with a tentative D call TRBD1 (5 bases). V was shortened by 0 bases and J by 0 bases, with 11 bases between the two germline ends. The CDR3 has 16 amino acids. Per the germline V gene, CDR1 is SGHRS and CDR2 is YFSETQ. The CDR3 region is CASSLGGRGSTDTQYF. Written as DNA, the CDR3 is TGCGCCAGCAGCTTGGGTGGAAGGGGAAGCACAGATACGCAGTATTTT.

J is TRBJ2-3 and V is TRBV6-1, with 11 bases that match TRBD1. Germline CDR1 MNHNS, CDR2 SASEGT. Trimming removed 5 bases from V and 2 bases from J; junction bases left unmatched: 3. The CDR3 has 15 residues. CDR3 in amino acids: CASSPGQGVTDTQYF. CDR3 bases: TGTGCCAGCAGTCCGGGACAGGGGGTCACAGATACGCAGTATTTT.

The V call is TRBV27, the J call TRBJ2-1; 12 bases match TRBD2. Germline V CDR1 and CDR2: MNHEY, SMNVEV (reference sequence). This CDR3 comprises 16 residues. The V gene end was trimmed by 0 bases and the J gene end by 7 bases; junction bases not matched to a gene: 4. CDR3 region: CASSLSTSGGQNEQFF. The CDR3 DNA reads as TGTGCCAGCAGTTTATCAACTAGCGGGGGGCAAAATGAGCAGTTCTTC.

This sequence joins TRBV11-2 and TRBJ2-3; 13 bases fit TRBD2. There are 17 residues in the CDR3. Germline lookup yields CDR1 SGHAT and CDR2 FQNNGV. V shed 4 bases, J shed 3 bases, and the junction held 7 bases outside the gene matches. Here the CDR3 reads CASSSAGLAGVTDTQYF. CDR3 bases: TGTGCCAGCAGCTCAGCCGGACTAGCGGGGGTGACAGATACGCAGTATTTT.

The V and J genes are TRBV7-4 and TRBJ1-1, with D tentatively TRBD1 (5 bases). The CDR3 runs 20 residues. V was shortened by 5 bases and J by 8 bases, with 36 bases between the two germline ends. Germline CDR1 is SGHVT and CDR2 is SQSDAQ. Written as DNA, the CDR3 is TGTGCCAGCAGCCAATTCATGCGGGGGACTCGGAGGGTTTGGACAAGAGAAGCTTTCTTT. This gives the protein CASSQFMRGTRRVWTREAFF.

The chain combines TRBV11-2 with TRBJ2-1; the match to TRBD2 covers 9 bases. The V gene end was trimmed by 10 bases and the J gene end by 5 bases; junction bases not matched to a gene: 15. The CDR3 has 16 amino acids. The V gene's germline CDR1 is SGHAT and CDR2 FQNNGV. The CDR3 loop reads CATHLGGGAIDNEQFF. The CDR3, as DNA: TGTGCCACCCATCTCGGCGGGGGGGCCATAGACAATGAGCAGTTCTTC.

The chain carries TRBV7-2 and TRBJ2-2; 9 bases are shared with TRBD2. The V gene end was trimmed by 4 bases and the J gene end by 2 bases; junction bases not matched to a gene: 5. This CDR3 spans 16 amino acids. The germline CDR1 and CDR2 sequences are SGHTA and FQGNSA. CDR3 protein: CASSSTGTSNTGELFF. The CDR3 DNA sequence: TGTGCCAGCAGCTCGACCGGGACTAGCAACACCGGGGAGCTGTTTTTT.

The chain recombines TRBV6-6 with TRBJ2-5, with D perhaps TRBD1 (6 bases). Germline V gene data show CDR1 as MNHNY and CDR2 as SVGAGI (reference sequence). The ends were cut back, 5 bases at V and 1 base at J, with 17 bases in the middle. The CDR3 is made up of 16 amino acids. The CDR3 spells CASSKRQVLSQETQYF. CDR3 nucleotide sequence: TGTGCCAGCAGTAAACGACAGGTTCTCTCCCAAGAGACCCAGTACTTC.

J is TRBJ1-1 and V is TRBV28; the D is unclear. Per germline, CDR1 MDHEN and CDR2 SYDVKM. This CDR3 region has 14 residues. The V end lost 4 bases, the J end lost 5 bases, and 14 bases lay between the germline ends. The CDR3 loop is CASSSRAGRTEAFF. CDR3 DNA: TGTGCCAGCAGTTCCCGGGCGGGTAGGACTGAAGCTTTCTTT.

Note on this clone: The germline gene is not matched at one end of the junction; a read error may be the cause. This sequence joins TRBV30 and TRBJ2-7; 8 bases fit TRBD2. Germline V gene sequence: CDR1 GTSNPN, CDR2 SVGIG (reference sequence). This CDR3 contains 14 residues. CDR3 DNA: TGTGCCTGGGGTGTTGAGGCGGGGGGCCTCGAGCAGTACTTC. As protein: CAWGVEAGGLEQYF.

This clone was recorded only once. The genes are TRBV7-9 and TRBJ2-2; the match to TRBD1 covers 7 bases. V shed 4 bases, J shed 6 bases, and the junction held 8 bases outside the gene matches. The CDR3 is 15 residues long. Looked up from germline, CDR1 is SEHNR and CDR2 is FQNEAQ (reference sequence). CDR3 DNA: TGTGCCAGCAGCTCGACAGGGTGGATGTCCGGGGAGCTGTTTTTT. Encoded protein: CASSSTGWMSGELFF.

This chain connects TRBV5-6 to TRBJ2-3; D unresolved. Between the trimmed V and J ends, which lost 4 bases and 0 bases, there was a span of 12 bases. This CDR3 is built from 15 residues. Germline CDR1 is SGHDT and CDR2 is YYEEEE. CDR3 sequence: CASSPTSWSTDTQYF. In DNA form, the CDR3 reads TGTGCCAGCAGCCCGACCAGCTGGAGCACAGATACGCAGTATTTT.

This clone was seen a single time. The same CDR3 also results from other DNA sequences found in this sample. This chain connects TRBV7-6 to TRBJ2-1; D unclear. Germline CDR1 and CDR2: SGHVS and FNYEAQ. Trimming removed 3 bases from V and 4 bases from J, with 10 bases in between. The CDR3 has 14 amino acids. The CDR3 loop is CASSLEGRYNEQFF. For the CDR3, the DNA is TGTGCCAGCAGCTTGGAAGGCAGGTACAATGAGCAGTTCTTC.

J is TRBJ1-1 and V is TRBV27; D remains unclear. Trimming cost V 7 bases and J 5 bases, with 17 bases left between them. The CDR3 length is 14 residues. Germline V CDR1 and CDR2: MNHEY, SMNVEV (reference sequence). CDR3: CASTVSMGSTEAFF. The CDR3 DNA reads TGTGCCAGCACCGTTAGTATGGGGAGTACTGAAGCTTTCTTT.

The chain joins TRBV10-1 to TRBJ2-5; D gene uncertain. The J call is uncertain, as TRBJ2-7 better fits the DNA end. This CDR3 is built from 15 residues. Germline loops: CDR1 WNHNN, CDR2 SYGVQD (reference sequence). CDR3 residues: CASSGGEGLYYEQYF. The CDR3 coding sequence is TGCGCCAGCAGTGGGGGTGAAGGTTTGTACTACGAGCAGTACTTC.

The CDR3 DNA reads TGTGCCACCAGCAGGGGTACCGGGACAGGGAGCACAGATACGCAGTATTTT. Translation: CATSRGTGTGSTDTQYF. This sequence joins TRBV15 and TRBJ2-3; 9 bases are shared with TRBD1. Losses at the gene ends were 3 bases for V and 0 bases for J; bases not matched to a gene: 7. Looked up from germline, CDR1 is LNHNV and CDR2 is YYDKDF (reference sequence). The CDR3 is 17 amino acids.

V usage is TRBV9 and J usage is TRBJ2-1, with 7 bases aligning to TRBD1. V trimming: 6 bases; J trimming: 3 bases; junction bases outside the gene matches: 9. The CDR3 is 15 residues long. Germline V gene lookup returns CDR1 SGDLS and CDR2 YYNGEE. The CDR3 loop is CASTSTGYGYNEQFF. CDR3 nucleotide sequence: TGTGCCAGCACCTCGACAGGGTATGGCTACAATGAGCAGTTCTTC.

The V and J genes are TRBV4-3 and TRBJ2-1, with 11 bases aligning to TRBD2. J gave up 8 bases and V 4 bases, and 7 bases lay outside the gene matches. The CDR3 covers 15 residues. The V gene's germline CDR1 is LGHNA and CDR2 YSLEER. The CDR3 DNA reads TGCGCCAGCAGCCCACTAGCGGGGGCACCCCATGAGCAGTTCTTC. It is translated as CASSPLAGAPHEQFF.